This entry lists 14 T cell receptor beta chains sequenced from one sample in a study of T cells in Graves' hyperthyroidism and ophthalmopathy. The CDR3 regions of TCR beta were amplified from RNA transcripts. Carried out on the TCR CDR3, a first-round RT-PCR used the HTBI primer set. TCRdb independently ran MiXCR on the multiplex PCR reads; one entry per CDR3 protein. There are roughly 510,000 distinct CDR3 sequences in the sample; 40% to 50% occur only once, and about 43% lies in the top ten. Sample: peripheral blood or thyroid tissue (not recorded which). The receptors derive from an adult woman with Graves' disease, either hyperthyroidism or ophthalmopathy (not recorded which).

The genes are TRBV6-5 and TRBJ1-5, with D possibly being TRBD1 (5 bases). V lost 6 bases to trimming and J lost 5 bases, with 11 bases between them. Germline assignment: CDR1 MNHEY and CDR2 SVGAGI. The CDR3 contains 13 residues. The CDR3: CASSLRQYQPQHF. CDR3 nucleotide sequence: TGTGCCAGCAGCCTAAGACAGTATCAGCCCCAGCATTTT.

In this sample, this clonotype turned up once. This chain links TRBV19 with TRBJ2-3, with a weak D call TRBD1 (5 bases). Deletions cut 7 bases from V and 4 bases from J, with 18 bases between. The germline CDR1 and CDR2 sequences are LNHDA and SQIVND (reference sequence). This CDR3 has 15 residues. Here the CDR3 DNA reads TGTGCCAGTACGCGGATGGGCAGGGTGGCAGATACGCAGTATTTT. It encodes CASTRMGRVADTQYF.

With respect to this clonotype: Compared with germline, one end of the junction differs, possibly owing to a read error. The chain employs TRBV2 and TRBJ1-1; D ambiguous. Germline V gene data show CDR1 as SNHLY and CDR2 as FYNNEI. The CDR3 contains 14 residues. CDR3 loop: CASSALAVNTGAFF. The CDR3 bases are TGTGCCAGCAGTGCCCTCGCCGTGAACACTGGAGCTTTCTTT.

As to this clonotype: A junction end diverges from the germline sequence, so it may reflect a read error. CDR3 nucleotides: TGCGCCAGCAGCCAACGTCGGGACGGAGAGACCCAGTACTTC. As protein: CASSQRRDGETQYF. V gene TRBV7-2 combines with J gene TRBJ2-5, with D perhaps TRBD1 or TRBD2 (5 bases each). CDR3 size: 14 residues. Per germline, CDR1 SGHTA and CDR2 FQGNSA.

This chain links TRBV7-8 with TRBJ1-2; no clear D. The CDR3 consists of 14 residues. V dropped 7 bases and J dropped 5 bases, with 17 bases sitting between them. Germline V gives CDR1 SGHVS, CDR2 FQNEAQ. The CDR3, as DNA: TGTGCCAGCACCCTCGGCCGGACGGCTTATGGCTACACCTTC. Its translation: CASTLGRTAYGYTF.

The rearrangement uses TRBV12-3 or TRBV12-4 and TRBJ2-7; 7 bases line up with TRBD2. The ends lost 3 bases at V and 2 bases at J; junction bases unmatched: 10. The CDR3 is 16 residues long. CDR3 residues: CASSLPRASGTYEQYF. The CDR3 nucleotides read TGTGCCAGCAGTTTGCCCCGGGCTAGCGGAACCTACGAGCAGTACTTC.

This clonotype was observed at least ten times. The V and J genes are TRBV25-1 and TRBJ2-2, with TRBD1 matching over 8 bases. Germline V gives CDR1 MGHDK, CDR2 SYGVNS. The CDR3 is 15 residues long. Losses at the gene ends were 4 bases for V and 4 bases for J; bases not matched to a gene: 5. The CDR3 region has the DNA TGTGCCAGCAGTGCGGAACAGGGGGGCACCGGGGAGCTGTTTTTT. Translation gives CASSAEQGGTGELFF.

Only a few counts were recorded for this clonotype. The chain couples TRBV5-1 to TRBJ1-2, with D possibly being TRBD1 (5 bases). The CDR3 has 14 residues. Germline CDR1 and CDR2: SGHRS and YFSETQ. Trimming removed 7 bases from V and 7 bases from J, with 20 bases in between. CDR3 sequence (DNA): TGCGCCAGCTCACCACCCGGCAGGGAAAGTGGCTACACCTTC. Translating it yields CASSPPGRESGYTF.

The table lists this clonotype with many counts. This chain joins TRBV4-2 and TRBJ1-5; TRBD1 matches at 7 bases. The CDR3 runs to 16 residues. Germline values: CDR1 LGHNA, CDR2 YNFKEQ. V gave up 1 base and J gave up 5 bases; unmatched junction bases: 8. The CDR3 loop is CASSQVSDREDQPQHF. The CDR3 DNA follows: TGTGCCAGCAGCCAAGTTTCTGACAGGGAGGATCAGCCCCAGCATTTT.

The V and J genes are TRBV7-3 and TRBJ2-2, with D tentatively TRBD2 (6 bases). Trimming cost V 5 bases and J 4 bases, with 14 bases left between them. This CDR3 has 15 residues. In germline, CDR1 is SGHTA, CDR2 FQGTGA. The CDR3 spells CASSTGLSFTGELFF. The CDR3 DNA is TGTGCCAGCAGCACGGGACTCTCATTCACCGGGGAGCTGTTTTTT.

This clonotype was recorded a few times. The J gene is TRBJ2-2, the V gene TRBV7-6; TRBD2 is a possible D gene (6 bases). The CDR3 spans 15 residues. Germline V gene lookup returns CDR1 SGHVS and CDR2 FNYEAQ. Between the trimmed V and J ends, which lost 3 bases and 6 bases, there was a span of 14 bases. The CDR3 nucleotides are TGTGCCAGCAGCTTGCGGGGTAATCAGGCCGGGGAGCTGTTTTTT. Translated, it gives CASSLRGNQAGELFF.

The chain uses TRBV15 and TRBJ2-6; no definite D call. The CDR3 spans 15 residues. Germline lookup yields CDR1 LNHNV and CDR2 YYDKDF (reference sequence). V shed 0 bases and J shed 0 bases, with 3 bases lying between them. In DNA form, the CDR3 reads TGTGCCACCAGCAGAGATGACTCTGGGGCCAACGTCCTGACTTTC. Translated: CATSRDDSGANVLTF.

V and J are TRBV9 and TRBJ2-7; D is undetermined. Trimming pared 0 bases from V and 5 bases from J, leaving 9 bases between. Germline V gives CDR1 SGDLS, CDR2 YYNGEE. The CDR3 is 13 amino acids. CDR3 nucleotide sequence: TGTGCCAGCAGCGTAGGGTTGGGGAACGAGCAGTACTTC. This translates into CASSVGLGNEQYF.

This clonotype was observed many times. At one end, the junction sequence differs from germline, possibly due to a read error. The CDR3, as DNA: TGTGCTAGCAGCTACACTAGCGGGAGATTGGACGGGGAGCTGTTTTTT. Amino acid sequence: CASSYTSGRLDGELFF. V and J are TRBV7-7 and TRBJ2-2; 11 bases are a match to TRBD2. Per germline, CDR1 SSHAT and CDR2 FNYEAQ (reference sequence). The CDR3 has 16 amino acids.